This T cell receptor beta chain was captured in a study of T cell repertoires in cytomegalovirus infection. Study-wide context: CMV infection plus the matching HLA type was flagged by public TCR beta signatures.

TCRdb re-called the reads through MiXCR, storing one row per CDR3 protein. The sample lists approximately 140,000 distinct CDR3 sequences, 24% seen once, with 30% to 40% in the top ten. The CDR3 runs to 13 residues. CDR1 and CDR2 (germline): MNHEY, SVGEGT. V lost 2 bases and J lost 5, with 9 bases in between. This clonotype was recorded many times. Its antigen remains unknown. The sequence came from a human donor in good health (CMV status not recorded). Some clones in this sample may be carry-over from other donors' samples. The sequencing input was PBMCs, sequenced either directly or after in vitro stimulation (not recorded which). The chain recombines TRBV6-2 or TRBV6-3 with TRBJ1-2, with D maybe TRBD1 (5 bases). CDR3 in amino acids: CASSYGHNYGYTF. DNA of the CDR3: TGTGCCAGCAGTTACGGACACAATTATGGCTACACCTTC.